This T cell receptor (beta chain) was identified during a study of CD8 T cells in ankylosing spondylitis. TCRdb passed the 5' RACE reads through MiXCR, listing each CDR3 protein once. The sample consists of about 200,000 distinct CDR3 sequences, 9.5% to 15% of them appearing once. CDR1 MNHNS and CDR2 SASEGT come from the germline V gene. The CDR3 extends over 15 amino acids. V was trimmed by 6 bases and J by 1 base, leaving 15 bases between them. Input material: blood, either unsorted or a sorted T cell fraction (not recorded which). V gene TRBV6-1 combines with J gene TRBJ2-5; D perhaps matches TRBD2 (6 bases). The receptor's source is a male donor with ankylosing spondylitis or in good health (not recorded which). The CDR3 is CASSHAGGPQETQYF. The CDR3 DNA reads as TGTGCCAGCAGCCATGCCGGGGGTCCCCAAGAGACCCAGTACTTC.